These T cell receptor beta chains were read from a single sample in a study of CD8+ T cells in alopecia areata. Data came from immunoSEQ multiplex PCR; TCRdb stores just in-frame clones and leaves some out. The sample has some 150,000 clones; roughly 64% are singletons. Specimen: CD4+ T cells sorted from blood, collected at week 0. The receptor set was obtained from a human donor with alopecia areata. Both conserved end residues are part of each CDR3. D genes are given only for firm matches. Expanded clones get a size class; other rows say once, few or many, or leave the size out.

CDR3	DNA	size	D	V	J
CASSLAGNTEAFF	TGTGCCAGCAGCTTGGCAGGGAACACTGAAGCTTTCTTT	NA	NA	TRBV5-4	TRBJ1-1
CAWTPGPGVQYF	TGTGCCTGGACTCCTGGGCCGGGGGTTCAGTACTTC	NA	NA	TRBV30	TRBJ2-7
CASSLGVSTDTQYF	TGTGCCAGCAGCCTCGGGGTTTCAACAGATACGCAGTATTTT	NA	NA	TRBV13	TRBJ2-3
CASSPLGGPYNEQFF	TGTGCCAGCAGCCCCTTGGGGGGGCCCTACAATGAGCAGTTCTTC	few	NA	TRBV9	TRBJ2-1
CASSLETQYF	TGTGCCAGCAGTTTGGAGACCCAGTACTTC	NA	NA	TRBV28	TRBJ2-5
CAISRGAENYGYTF	TGTGCCATCAGCCGAGGGGCCGAAAACTATGGCTACACCTTC	few	NA	TRBV10-3	TRBJ1-2
CASSPIGGTEAFF	TGTGCCAGCTCACCAATCGGGGGCACTGAAGCTTTCTTT	NA	NA	TRBV18	TRBJ1-1
CSVGGASGEQYF	TGCAGCGTCGGGGGGGCCTCGGGCGAGCAGTACTTC	few	TRBD2	TRBV29-1	TRBJ2-7
CASSLVGQGSYGYTF	TGTGCCAGCAGCTTAGTGGGACAGGGGTCCTATGGCTACACCTTC	NA	TRBD1	TRBV7-2	TRBJ1-2
CASSVGQSSTDTQYF	TGTGCCAGCAGCGTGGGACAGTCTAGCACAGATACGCAGTATTTT	NA	TRBD1	TRBV6-5	TRBJ2-3